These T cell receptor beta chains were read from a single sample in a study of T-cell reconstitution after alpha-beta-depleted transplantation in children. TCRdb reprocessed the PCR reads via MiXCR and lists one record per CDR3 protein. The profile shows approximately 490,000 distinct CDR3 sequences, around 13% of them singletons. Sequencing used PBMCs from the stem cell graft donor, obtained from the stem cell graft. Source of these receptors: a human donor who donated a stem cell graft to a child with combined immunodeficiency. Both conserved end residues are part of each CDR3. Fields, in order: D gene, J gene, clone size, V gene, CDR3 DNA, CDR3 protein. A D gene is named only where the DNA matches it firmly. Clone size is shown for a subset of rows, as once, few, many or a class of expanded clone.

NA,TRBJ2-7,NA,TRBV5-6,TGTGCCAGCAGCTTGCTGCAGGCCTTGGACGAGCAGTACTTC,CASSLLQALDEQYF
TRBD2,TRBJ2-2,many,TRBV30,TGTGCCTGGAGAATCGTAGCGGGAGGGGAGCTGTTTTTT,CAWRIVAGGELFF
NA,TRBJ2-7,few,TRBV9,TGTGCCAGCAGCGTAGAGCCTAGTATCACGTACGAGCAGTACTTC,CASSVEPSITYEQYF
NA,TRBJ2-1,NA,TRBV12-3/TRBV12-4,TGTGCCAGCAGCTCTAGGGGGAACAATGAGCAGTTCTTC,CASSSRGNNEQFF
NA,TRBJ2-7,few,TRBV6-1,TGTGCCAGCAGGGGGGTTATTAGCTCCTACGAGCAGTACTTC,CASRGVISSYEQYF
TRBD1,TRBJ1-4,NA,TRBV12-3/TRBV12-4,TGTGCCAGCAGTTTCCTTACACAGGGGGTAGCAACTAATGAAAAACTGTTTTTT,CASSFLTQGVATNEKLFF
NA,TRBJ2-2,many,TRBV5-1,TGCGCCAGCAGCCCAGCCTGGGGGCTGGGCACCGGGGAGCTGTTTTTT,CASSPAWGLGTGELFF
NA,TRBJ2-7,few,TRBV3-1,TGTGCCAGCAGCCAAGGAAACGGGTACTCCTACGAGCAGTACTTC,CASSQGNGYSYEQYF
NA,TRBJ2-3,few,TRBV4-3,TGCGCCAGCAGCGCCCGCAGCGGCCCGCAGTATTTT,CASSARSGPQYF
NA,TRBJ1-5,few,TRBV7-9,TGTGCCAGCAGCAGCGGGACACCTGATCAGCCCCAGCATTTT,CASSSGTPDQPQHF
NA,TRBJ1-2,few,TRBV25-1,TGTGCCAGCAGTGAATTTGGGACGGAAGCTAACTATGGCTACACCTTC,CASSEFGTEANYGYTF
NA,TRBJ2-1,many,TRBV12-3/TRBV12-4,TGTGCCAGCATCCTGGAGGGAGAGCAGTTCTTC,CASILEGEQFF
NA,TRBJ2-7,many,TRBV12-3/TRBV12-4,TGTGCCAGCAGTTTTCAGGGTCCTTCCTACGAGCAGTACTTC,CASSFQGPSYEQYF
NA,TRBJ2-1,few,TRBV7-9,TGTGCCAGCAGCAACCGGGAGCCGTACAATGAGCAGTTCTTC,CASSNREPYNEQFF
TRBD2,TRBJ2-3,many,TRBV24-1,TGTGCCACCAGTGACCAGAGCGGGGGAAGCACAGATACGCAGTATTTT,CATSDQSGGSTDTQYF
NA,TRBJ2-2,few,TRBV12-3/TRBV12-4,TGTGCCAGCACCTGGGACTTCAACACCGGGGAGCTGTTTTTT,CASTWDFNTGELFF
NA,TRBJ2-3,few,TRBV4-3,TGCGCCAGCAGCCACGGGAGCCGGGCGACAGATACGCAGTATTTT,CASSHGSRATDTQYF
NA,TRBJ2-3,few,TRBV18,TGTGCCAGCTCACCTTCAGGTTGGGGCACAGATACGCAGTATTTT,CASSPSGWGTDTQYF
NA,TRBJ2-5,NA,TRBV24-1,TGTGCCACCAGTGATTTTTCCCTGACGAGGACCCAGTACTTC,CATSDFSLTRTQYF
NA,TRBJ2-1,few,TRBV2,TGTGCCAGCTATTCAGGTGGGGAGCAGTTCTTC,CASYSGGEQFF
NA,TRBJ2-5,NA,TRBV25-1,TGTGCCAGCAGCGACCCAGGGGTACGGGAGACCCAGTACTTC,CASSDPGVRETQYF
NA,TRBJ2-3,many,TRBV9,TGTGCCAGCAGCGTAGTTCAGTACACAGATACGCAGTATTTT,CASSVVQYTDTQYF
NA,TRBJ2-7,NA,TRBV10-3,TGTGCCATCAGTGAACTCTACGAGCAGTACTTC,CAISELYEQYF
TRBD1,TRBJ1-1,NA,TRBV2,TGTGCCAGCGGAGGACAGGGTAACACTGAAGCTTTCTTT,CASGGQGNTEAFF
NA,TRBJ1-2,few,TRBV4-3,TGCGCCAGCAGCCAAGTTCGGGGGGGCAACTATGGCTACACCTTC,CASSQVRGGNYGYTF
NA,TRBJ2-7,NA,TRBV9,TGTGCCAGCAGCGTAGGGAACTTTCCCTCCTACGAGCAGTACTTC,CASSVGNFPSYEQYF
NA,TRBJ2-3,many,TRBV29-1,TGCAGCGTTGTAACAGGGTTACGCACAGATACGCAGTATTTT,CSVVTGLRTDTQYF
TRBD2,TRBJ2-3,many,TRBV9,TGTGCCAGCAGCGCAAGAGCGGGGGGGCCGGAGAATACGCAGTATTTT,CASSARAGGPENTQYF
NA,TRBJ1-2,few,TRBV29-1,TGCAGCGTTGAAGATCAAGTGAGGGAGATCTATGGCTACACCTTC,CSVEDQVREIYGYTF
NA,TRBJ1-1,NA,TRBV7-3,TGTGCCAGCAGCTTAACGCCGGGAGGGACTGAAGCTTTCTTT,CASSLTPGGTEAFF
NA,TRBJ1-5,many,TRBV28,TGTGCCAGCAGTTTTGAGGGGGTTGGCAATCAGCCCCAGCATTTT,CASSFEGVGNQPQHF
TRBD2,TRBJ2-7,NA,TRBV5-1,TGCGCCAGCAGCTTGGACGGACTAGCGGGAACCTACGAGCAGTACTTC,CASSLDGLAGTYEQYF
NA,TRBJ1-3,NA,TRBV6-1,TGTGCCAGCAGGGACGCCAGGGTTTATGGAAACACCATATATTTT,CASRDARVYGNTIYF
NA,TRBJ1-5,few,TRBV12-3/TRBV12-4,TGTGCCAGCAGTTACCGGTCCCATCAGCCCCAGCATTTT,CASSYRSHQPQHF
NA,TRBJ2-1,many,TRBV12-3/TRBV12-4,TGTGCCAGCAGTCCTGACAGGTACTATCACTCCTACAATGAGCAGTTCTTC,CASSPDRYYHSYNEQFF
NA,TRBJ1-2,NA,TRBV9,TGTGCCAGCAGCGTCCAGGGTAGCTACACCTTC,CASSVQGSYTF
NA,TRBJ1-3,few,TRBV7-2,TGTGCCAGCAGCCCGCTGGACCTTTCTAACACCATATATTTT,CASSPLDLSNTIYF
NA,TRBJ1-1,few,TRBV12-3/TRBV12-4,TGTGCCGGAGGCATCGGGGCTGAAGCTTTCTTT,CAGGIGAEAFF
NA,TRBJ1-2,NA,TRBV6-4,TGTGCCAGCAGTGACGGAGGGGTCTATGGCTACACCTTC,CASSDGGVYGYTF
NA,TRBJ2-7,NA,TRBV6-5,TGTGCCAGCAGTTATAGGCCTAGTTACTACGAGCAGTACTTC,CASSYRPSYYEQYF
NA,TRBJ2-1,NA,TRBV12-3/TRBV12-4,TGTGCCAGCAGTTTATCAGGGGTCGGTGAGCAGTTCTTC,CASSLSGVGEQFF
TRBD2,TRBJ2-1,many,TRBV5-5,TGTGCCAGCTTGGGACTAGCTTACAATGAGCAGTTCTTC,CASLGLAYNEQFF
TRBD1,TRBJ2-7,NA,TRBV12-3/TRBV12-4,TGTGCCAGCAGCCAGACAGGGAGCTCCTACGAGCAGTACTTC,CASSQTGSSYEQYF
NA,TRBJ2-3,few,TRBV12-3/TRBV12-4,TGTGCCAGCAGTTCTGTCAGGGACTCCACAGATACGCAGTATTTT,CASSSVRDSTDTQYF
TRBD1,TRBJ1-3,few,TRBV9,TGTGCCAGCACCCCGCGGACAGGCTCTGGAAACACCATATATTTT,CASTPRTGSGNTIYF
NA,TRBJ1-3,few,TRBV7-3,TGTGCCAGCAGCTTAATGGCGAGCTCTGGAAACACCATATATTTT,CASSLMASSGNTIYF
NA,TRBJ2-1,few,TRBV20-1,TGCAGTGCTAGGTGGGCTAGCAGGAATGAGCAGTTCTTC,CSARWASRNEQFF
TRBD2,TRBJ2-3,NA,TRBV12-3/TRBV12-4,TGTGCCAGCAGCCCTTGGGGGGGCGGGGGGGCGGATACGCAGTATTTT,CASSPWGGGGADTQYF
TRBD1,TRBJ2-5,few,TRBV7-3,TGTGCCAGCAGCTCCGACAGGGTCGGTTGGGAGACCCAGTACTTC,CASSSDRVGWETQYF
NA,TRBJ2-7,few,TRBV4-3,TGCGCCAGCAGCCAAGATGTAGGGAACTACGAGCAGTACTTC,CASSQDVGNYEQYF
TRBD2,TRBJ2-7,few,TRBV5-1,TGCGCCAGCAGCTTGGAGCGGGGGGACGCCGAGCAGTACTTC,CASSLERGDAEQYF
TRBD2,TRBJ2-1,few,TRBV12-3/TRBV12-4,TGTGCCAGCAGTTTAGGGCCGGGACTAGAGGGGCTCAATGAGCAGTTCTTC,CASSLGPGLEGLNEQFF
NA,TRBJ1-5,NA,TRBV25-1,TGTGCCAGCAGTGAAAGAGGATGGGGAGGTCAGCCCCAGCATTTT,CASSERGWGGQPQHF
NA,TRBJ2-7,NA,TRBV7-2,TGTGCCAGCAGCGTAGGCGGAAGGTCCGAGCAGTACTTC,CASSVGGRSEQYF
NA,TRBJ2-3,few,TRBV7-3,TGTGCCAGCAGCCCGACAGGCAGGTCGGATACGCAGTATTTT,CASSPTGRSDTQYF
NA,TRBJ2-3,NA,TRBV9,TGTGCCAGCAGCGTAGGGCGGGGATCAGATACGCAGTATTTT,CASSVGRGSDTQYF
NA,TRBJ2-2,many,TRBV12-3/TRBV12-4,TGTGCCAGCAGTTTTTACGGCGGGGAGCTGTTTTTT,CASSFYGGELFF
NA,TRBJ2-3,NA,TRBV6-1,TGTGCCAGCAACCCCCGGGGGGCAGCTATAGATACGCAGTATTTT,CASNPRGAAIDTQYF